Below are 3 T cell receptor beta chains sequenced from a single sample in a study of shared clonotypes between healthy human individuals. Using immunoSEQ multiplex PCR, the repertoire was profiled, and TCRdb retains in-frame clones only, with some absent. The table has 2 million to 2.5 million clones, around 93% seen once. Sequenced sample: naive CD4+ T cells from PBMCs. Subset indicated: CD45RA+ positively selected. Receptors were obtained from a man aged 18 to 29 in good health. Some clones in this sample may be carry-over from other donors' samples.

The chain is built from TRBV25-1 and TRBJ2-1; 7 nucleotides align to TRBD1. The CDR3 totals 13 residues. Germline CDR1 MGHDK, CDR2 SYGVNS. Trimming cost V 10 bases and J 5 bases; bases outside gene matches: 8. The CDR3 DNA is TGTGCCACCCGGGACAGTCTTAACAATGAGCAGTTCTTC. As protein: CATRDSLNNEQFF.

This rearrangement joins TRBV30 to TRBJ2-1; tentatively, D is TRBD2 (6 bases). Between the trimmed V and J ends, which lost 3 bases and 5 bases, there was a span of 23 bases. This CDR3 has 17 amino acids. Looked up from germline, CDR1 is GTSNPN and CDR2 is SVGIG (reference sequence). In DNA, the CDR3 is TGTGCCTGGAGGGCTTTGGGGGGAGCGGGCCGAAACAATGAGCAGTTCTTC. Its protein is CAWRALGGAGRNNEQFF.

In regard to this clone: Other DNA sequences within the sample encode an identical CDR3. The V call is TRBV18, the J call TRBJ1-2; a possible D gene is TRBD1 (5 bases). The CDR3 covers 14 residues. Between the trimmed V and J ends, which lost 3 bases and 2 bases, there was a span of 10 bases. In germline, CDR1 is KGHSH, CDR2 LQKENI. The CDR3 nucleotides read TGTGCCAGCTCACCTCGGGACGGAAACTATGGCTACACCTTC. It yields the protein CASSPRDGNYGYTF.